One and the same sample provided the 31 T cell receptor beta chains below, sequenced in a study of HIV-infected patients and healthy controls (dated by TCRdb to the mid-2010s). The protocol used for the library was 5' RACE. The reads were generated on an Illumina MiSeq. SuperScript III was used to reverse transcribe 500 ng RNA with primers targeting the alpha and beta constant regions. Alpha and beta chain libraries were generated separately via chain-specific third strand synthesis with multiplexing indices. The raw public reads went through TCRdb reprocessing: fastp at Q25, MiXCR clone calling, in-frame beta chains kept. Rows with one shared CDR3 protein collapse into an entry with the most common genes and DNA. The sample includes 10,000 to 15,000 distinct CDR3 sequences, with approximately 11% observed a single time. Of the sample, 6% to 7% is held by the ten largest clones. Whole blood was used without cell fractionation, so all unsorted peripheral T cells were reflected in the repertoire.

Sample: blood. The receptors stem from an adult in good health.

This clonotype occurred a few times. The chain is built from TRBV5-6 and TRBJ1-2; D call uncertain. V lost 1 base and J 2 bases, leaving 9 bases between the germline ends. The CDR3 is 14 residues long. Germline loops: CDR1 SGHDT, CDR2 YYEEEE. The CDR3 sequence: CASSLNGLNYGYTF. DNA for the CDR3: TGTGCCAGCAGCTTGAACGGACTAAACTATGGCTACACCTTC.

This clonotype is categorized as medium-sized. The chain employs TRBV7-2 and TRBJ1-5; D unresolved. This CDR3 comprises 17 residues. V was clipped by 2 bases and J by 0 bases, with 14 bases between them. The germline gives CDR1 SGHTA, CDR2 FQGNSA. CDR3 in amino acids: CASSLRAEGRSNQPQHF. For the CDR3, the DNA is TGTGCCAGCAGCTTACGGGCGGAGGGCCGTAGCAATCAGCCCCAGCATTTT.

This clonotype has only a few counts. The chain joins TRBV6-2 or TRBV6-3 to TRBJ1-2; D remains unclear. V was pared by 6 bases and J by 7 bases, with 9 bases between. In germline, CDR1 is MNHEY, CDR2 SVGEGT. The CDR3 runs to 11 residues. The chain's CDR3 is CASRDNTGYTF. Written as DNA, the CDR3 is TGTGCCAGCAGAGACAACACTGGCTACACCTTC.

This clonotype was counted only a few times. The V gene is TRBV5-5, the J gene TRBJ2-1; either TRBD1 or TRBD2 may fit D (5 bases each). The germline gives CDR1 SGHKS, CDR2 YYEKEE (reference sequence). This CDR3 spans 15 amino acids. V lost 4 bases to trimming and J lost 6 bases, with 17 bases between them. In DNA form, the CDR3 reads TGTGCCAGCAGCCAAACCGGGACCCCAGTCAATGAGCAGTTCTTC. Its protein is CASSQTGTPVNEQFF. Complete variable domain (other parts from reference TRBV5-5 and TRBJ2-1): DAGVTQSPTHLIKTRGQQVTLRCSPISGHKSVSWYQQVLGQGPQFIFQYYEKEERGRGNFPDRFSARQFPNYSSELNVNALLLGDSALYLCASSQTGTPVNEQFFGPGTRLTVL.

The CDR3 is CASSPRGGPGANVLTF. The CDR3 nucleotides are TGTGCCAGCAGCCCCCGAGGGGGTCCTGGGGCCAACGTCCTGACTTTC. The rearrangement uses TRBV9 and TRBJ2-6; a possible D gene is TRBD1 (6 bases). The V end lost 4 bases, the J end lost 2 bases, and 13 bases lay between the germline ends. The germline V gene encodes CDR1 SGDLS and CDR2 YYNGEE. This CDR3 comprises 16 residues.

The gene calls are TRBV20-1 and TRBJ1-1; maybe TRBD1 (6 bases). V gave up 3 bases and J gave up 1 base, with 12 bases separating them. The CDR3 consists of 14 residues. The germline V gene has CDR1 DFQATT and CDR2 SNEGSKA (reference sequence). CDR3: CSARKGHPNTEAFF. DNA of the CDR3: TGCAGTGCTAGGAAGGGACACCCGAACACTGAAGCTTTCTTT.

This clonotype counts as medium-sized (0.01 to 0.1%). The gene calls are TRBV5-6 and TRBJ2-2; D might be TRBD1 (6 bases). V was pared by 2 bases and J by 1 base, with 12 bases between. Germline assignment: CDR1 SGHDT and CDR2 YYEEEE. This CDR3 spans 16 amino acids. CDR3 protein: CASSFPQGLNTGELFF. CDR3 sequence (DNA): TGTGCCAGCAGCTTTCCCCAGGGGCTGAACACCGGGGAGCTGTTTTTT.

By proportion, this clonotype is medium-sized. V usage is TRBV4-2 and J usage is TRBJ1-1; no firm D call. There are 13 residues in the CDR3. CDR1 is LGHNA and CDR2 is YNFKEQ in the germline V gene. V lost 4 bases and J lost 1, with 7 bases in between. The CDR3 sequence: CASSPPENTEAFF. The CDR3 nucleotides are TGTGCCAGCAGCCCACCCGAGAACACTGAAGCTTTCTTT.

Sample share makes this clonotype medium-sized. The chain links TRBV6-6 to TRBJ2-7; the D is unclear. CDR1 and CDR2 from the germline V gene are MNHNY and SVGAGI (reference sequence). The CDR3 extends over 13 amino acids. Between the trimmed V and J ends, which lost 4 bases and 3 bases, there was a span of 10 bases. CDR3 amino acids: CASSSSSYYEQYF. DNA for the CDR3: TGTGCCAGCAGTTCTTCCAGTTACTACGAGCAGTACTTC.

This clonotype was seen many times. The rearrangement links TRBV3-1 to TRBJ1-1, with D hard to call. The length of the CDR3 is 14 residues. Trimming stripped 4 bases from V and 0 bases from J, with 9 bases between. Germline V gives CDR1 LGHDT, CDR2 YNNKEL (reference sequence). The CDR3 protein is CASSPTRMNTEAFF. CDR3 coding DNA: TGTGCCAGCAGCCCGACTAGAATGAACACTGAAGCTTTCTTT. Complete variable domain (other parts from reference TRBV3-1 and TRBJ1-1): DTAVSQTPKYLVTQMGNDKSIKCEQNLGHDTMYWYKQDSKKFLKIMFSYNNKELIINETVPNRFSPKSPDKAHLNLHINSLELGDSAVYFCASSPTRMNTEAFFGQGTRLTVV.

This clonotype appeared a few times. J is TRBJ2-5 and V is TRBV5-4; D unclear. The V end lost 2 bases, the J end lost 2 bases, and 13 bases lay between the germline ends. The V gene's germline CDR1 is SGHNT and CDR2 YYREEE (reference sequence). The CDR3 runs to 15 residues. The CDR3 DNA reads as TGTGCCAGCAGCTTCATAGTAGGCGGACAAGAGACCCAGTACTTC. Translation: CASSFIVGGQETQYF.

This chain uses TRBV5-8 with TRBJ2-6; D remains unclear. The CDR3 covers 16 residues. V lost 0 bases, J lost 1 base, and 8 bases lay in between. CDR1 and CDR2 from the germline V gene are SGHTS and YDEGEE. The CDR3 sequence is CASSLELGSGANVLTF. CDR3 sequence (DNA): TGTGCCAGCAGCTTGGAACTGGGATCTGGGGCCAACGTCCTGACTTTC.

Judged by abundance, this clonotype is medium-sized. The chain joins TRBV9 to TRBJ2-3; no clear D. Per germline, CDR1 SGDLS and CDR2 YYNGEE. Trimming took off 3 bases at V and 1 base at J, with 3 bases between the two ends. The CDR3 totals 12 residues. The CDR3 DNA reads as TGTGCCAGCAGCGCAGGCACAGATACGCAGTATTTT. Its protein product is CASSAGTDTQYF.

This clonotype appeared many times. This chain links TRBV29-1 with TRBJ1-1; D not resolved. The CDR3 totals 13 residues. Germline V lookup: CDR1 SQVTM, CDR2 ANQGSEA. Trimming took off 4 bases at V and 1 base at J, with 10 bases between the two ends. CDR3 DNA sequence: TGCAGCGTTGTCCCTCTGGGGAACACTGAAGCTTTCTTT. Protein: CSVVPLGNTEAFF.

This clonotype was counted between two and nine times. This chain links TRBV20-1 with TRBJ2-3, with 9 bases fitting TRBD2. Per germline, CDR1 DFQATT and CDR2 SNEGSKA (reference sequence). The CDR3 spans 15 residues. V dropped 6 bases and J dropped 1; count of bases not matched to a gene: 8. In nucleotides, the CDR3 is TGCAGTGCCCCTGAGGCTAGCGGGGGCACAGATACGCAGTATTTT. Protein sequence: CSAPEASGGTDTQYF.

This clonotype was counted many times. V and J are TRBV20-1 and TRBJ2-1; D possibly matches TRBD1 or TRBD2 (5 bases each). The CDR3 consists of 15 residues. Germline CDR1 and CDR2: DFQATT and SNEGSKA (reference sequence). V was clipped by 0 bases and J by 5 bases, with 14 bases between them. The CDR3 loop is CSARDGGSVNNEQFF. The DNA for the CDR3 is TGCAGTGCTAGAGATGGGGGTAGCGTTAACAATGAGCAGTTCTTC.

The chain is built from TRBV30 and TRBJ2-1; D is ambiguous. This CDR3 is 12 amino acids long. Deletions cut 3 bases from V and 4 bases from J, with 7 bases between. CDR1 GTSNPN and CDR2 SVGIG come from the germline V gene (reference sequence). The CDR3 sequence is CAWRRFYNEQFF. The DNA for the CDR3 is TGTGCCTGGAGAAGGTTTTACAATGAGCAGTTCTTC. The full variable domain, completed using reference TRBV30 and TRBJ2-1, is SQTIHQWPATLVQPVGSPLSLECTVEGTSNPNLYWYRQAAGRGLQLLFYSVGIGQISSEVPQNLSASRPQDRQFILSSKKLLLSDSGFYLCAWRRFYNEQFFGPGTRLTVL.

In its sample, this clonotype ranks as medium-sized. The rearrangement joins TRBV7-6 to TRBJ2-7; D is undetermined. The CDR3 covers 15 residues. Germline loops: CDR1 SGHVS, CDR2 FNYEAQ. Trimming removed 5 bases at V and 4 bases at J, with 18 bases between. The CDR3 here is CASSPDPVLGYEQYF. In DNA, the CDR3 is TGTGCCAGCAGCCCAGACCCGGTCCTGGGGTACGAGCAGTACTTC.

The chain combines TRBV3-1 with TRBJ2-3; D could derive from TRBD1 or TRBD2 (5 bases each). The V and J ends lost 5 bases and 1 base respectively, with 10 bases between them. The germline gives CDR1 LGHDT, CDR2 YNNKEL (reference sequence). This CDR3 contains 14 residues. Here the CDR3 reads CASSFPGRTDTQYF. The CDR3 region has the DNA TGTGCCAGCAGCTTCCCGGGACGCACAGATACGCAGTATTTT.

This clonotype was seen repeatedly, ten times or more. The chain carries TRBV11-1 and TRBJ2-1, with TRBD1 matching 9 bases. Looked up from germline, CDR1 is SGHAT and CDR2 is FQDESV (reference sequence). The CDR3 has 12 amino acids. The V gene end was trimmed by 10 bases and the J gene end by 4 bases; junction bases not matched to a gene: 2. CDR3 in amino acids: CATGQGYNEQFF. The CDR3 nucleotides read TGTGCCACGGGACAGGGTTACAATGAGCAGTTCTTC.

A word on this clonotype: A read error is possible here, since a much larger clone lies one base away. The chain couples TRBV28 to TRBJ1-5; a possible D gene is TRBD1 (5 bases). This CDR3 spans 13 amino acids. V lost 7 bases and J 11 bases, leaving 18 bases between the germline ends. In germline, CDR1 is MDHEN, CDR2 SYDVKM. DNA of the CDR3: TGTGCCAGCACCTCTTGGGGGTTAAGTGCCCAGCATTTT. It translates to CASTSWGLSAQHF.

The CDR3 DNA follows: TGTGCCAGCCGACTAGCGGGAGGAGAAGAGACCCAGTACTTC. Translated: CASRLAGGEETQYF. The chain couples TRBV7-9 to TRBJ2-5, with TRBD2 matching 13 bases. CDR3 length: 14 residues. The V gene end was trimmed by 8 bases and the J gene end by 3 bases; junction bases not matched to a gene: 3. Germline V CDR1 and CDR2: SEHNR, FQNEAQ (reference sequence).

V usage is TRBV5-4 and J usage is TRBJ2-6, with D perhaps matching TRBD1 (6 bases). V was trimmed by 4 bases and J by 1 base, leaving 9 bases between them. Per germline, CDR1 SGHNT and CDR2 YYREEE (reference sequence). The CDR3 contains 15 residues. The CDR3 loop reads CASSVQGSGANVLTF. In DNA, the CDR3 is TGTGCCAGCAGCGTACAGGGTTCTGGGGCCAACGTCCTGACTTTC.

This clonotype is labeled medium-sized. The V gene is TRBV29-1, the J gene TRBJ2-3; 10 nucleotides agree with TRBD2. The germline CDR1 and CDR2 sequences are SQVTM and ANQGSEA. The CDR3 has 15 residues. V lost 1 base, J lost 1 base, and 2 bases stayed unmatched. CDR3 amino acids: CSVEVGTSGTDTQYF. CDR3 in DNA: TGCAGCGTTGAAGTTGGGACTAGCGGCACAGATACGCAGTATTTT.

This clonotype was recorded many times. Here the CDR3 DNA reads TGTGCCAGCAGCTTGGACAGTAGTAGCAATCAGCCCCAGCATTTT. Residues: CASSLDSSSNQPQHF. The J gene is TRBJ1-5, the V gene TRBV3-1; maybe TRBD1 (6 bases). Trimming cost V 5 bases and J 0 bases, with 11 bases left between them. The CDR3 covers 15 residues. Germline V gene data show CDR1 as LGHDT and CDR2 as YNNKEL (reference sequence).

This clonotype has ten or more counts. The chain uses TRBV20-1 and TRBJ2-1; D unclear. Germline CDR1 and CDR2: DFQATT and SNEGSKA (reference sequence). The CDR3 runs 13 residues. Trimming cost V 6 bases and J 0 bases, with 9 bases left between them. CDR3 coding DNA: TGCAGTGCCCACTCGAGCTCCTACAATGAGCAGTTCTTC. It yields the protein CSAHSSSYNEQFF.

This rearrangement joins TRBV9 to TRBJ1-3, with 9 bases aligning to TRBD1. CDR3 length: 13 residues. Germline CDR1 and CDR2: SGDLS and YYNGEE. J gave up 10 bases and V 3 bases, and 5 bases lay outside the gene matches. CDR3 DNA: TGTGCCAGCAGCGACGACAGGGGGGGTACCATATATTTT. Translation gives CASSDDRGGTIYF.

The genes are TRBV6-5 and TRBJ2-1, with 7 bases lining up with TRBD1. Unmatched junction bases numbered 7, after V lost 0 bases and J lost 8 bases. CDR1 and CDR2 from the germline V gene are MNHEY and SVGAGI. The CDR3 spans 15 residues. Written as DNA, the CDR3 is TGTGCCAGCAGTTACTCAAGGACAGGACCGGATGAGCAGTTCTTC. This codes for CASSYSRTGPDEQFF.

In this sample, this clonotype turned up a few times. V and J are TRBV7-2 and TRBJ2-7, with a weak D call TRBD2 (6 bases). Per the germline V gene, CDR1 is SGHTA and CDR2 is FQGNSA. Trimming left V 5 bases short and J 4 bases short, with 12 bases between. There are 13 residues in the CDR3. CDR3 nucleotide sequence: TGTGCCAGCAGCCCCCGGGAGCCTTACGAGCAGTACTTC. It yields the protein CASSPREPYEQYF.

V usage is TRBV20-1 and J usage is TRBJ2-1; D remains unclear. CDR3 length: 12 amino acids. The ends were cut back, 0 bases at V and 9 bases at J, with 9 bases in the middle. CDR1 is DFQATT, CDR2 SNEGSKA, per germline (reference sequence). CDR3 loop: CSARELVGEQFF. CDR3 in DNA: TGCAGTGCTAGAGAGCTAGTTGGTGAGCAGTTCTTC.

This clonotype showed up many times. The rearrangement uses TRBV19 and TRBJ1-5; D unresolved. The length of the CDR3 is 14 residues. V was pared by 5 bases and J by 2 bases, with 10 bases between. Germline V lookup: CDR1 LNHDA, CDR2 SQIVND (reference sequence). In DNA, the CDR3 is TGTGCCAGTAGTCCCCGCAAGGGCAATCAGCCCCAGCATTTT. This encodes CASSPRKGNQPQHF.